This TCR beta chain stems from a study of blood T cell repertoires in COVID-19. For the study at large: Nucleic acid was either cDNA or gDNA, and it came from T cells, B-cell-depleted T cells, or PBMCs.

The CDR3 consists of 14 residues. Germline values: CDR1 SGHRS, CDR2 YFSETQ. The V end was cut by 4 bases, the J end by 2 bases, with 10 bases between. Measured with immunoSEQ multiplex PCR; TCRdb has only the in-frame clones, and not every one. The sample shows a few hundred thousand clones, roughly 84% of them seen only once. The J gene is TRBJ1-3, the V gene TRBV5-1; D is undetermined. The sample comprised PBMCs or T cells enriched from blood (not recorded which). This receptor was identified in a woman between 40 and 55 years old who had recovered from COVID-19. The CDR3 reads CASSPAGTGNTIYF. For the CDR3, the DNA is TGCGCCAGCAGCCCGGCAGGAACTGGAAACACCATATATTTT.